This T cell receptor beta chain was identified in a study of blood T cells in healthy people across ages. Whole-study context: About one barcoded beta molecule per two T cells came from capture by template switching.

Study-level results: Older age went with lower TCR beta diversity per million T cells, in a roughly linear way. Unsorted PBMC input precluded a conclusive naive versus antigen-experienced comparison.

The CDR3 is 14 amino acids. Per germline, CDR1 MDHEN and CDR2 SYDVKM. Trimming pared 3 bases from V and 5 bases from J, leaving 13 bases between. This clonotype was detected ten times or more. Its antigen is unidentified. Combining a sample-barcoded 5' primer with a J-beta primer mix, a second PCR ran for roughly 7 to 12 cycles. A tag from a template-switch adaptor with 12 random nucleotides marked each cDNA molecule. MiXCR, applied by TCRdb to the 5' RACE reads, yields one record per CDR3 protein. The repertoire holds about a million distinct CDR3 sequences, with 40% to 60% as singletons. V usage is TRBV28 and J usage is TRBJ2-5; no clear D gene. The receptor was isolated from a young man in good health. Sequenced material: blood. The CDR3 DNA reads as TGTGCCAGCAGTTTCCACGTATGGGCGGAGACCCAGTACTTC. Amino acids: CASSFHVWAETQYF. Variable domain in full (rest from reference TRBV28 and TRBJ2-5): DVKVTQSSRYLVKRTGEKVFLECVQDMDHENMFWYRQDPGLGLRLIYFSYDVKMKEKGDIPEGYSVSREKKERFSLILESASTNQTSMYLCASSFHVWAETQYFGPGTRLLVL.